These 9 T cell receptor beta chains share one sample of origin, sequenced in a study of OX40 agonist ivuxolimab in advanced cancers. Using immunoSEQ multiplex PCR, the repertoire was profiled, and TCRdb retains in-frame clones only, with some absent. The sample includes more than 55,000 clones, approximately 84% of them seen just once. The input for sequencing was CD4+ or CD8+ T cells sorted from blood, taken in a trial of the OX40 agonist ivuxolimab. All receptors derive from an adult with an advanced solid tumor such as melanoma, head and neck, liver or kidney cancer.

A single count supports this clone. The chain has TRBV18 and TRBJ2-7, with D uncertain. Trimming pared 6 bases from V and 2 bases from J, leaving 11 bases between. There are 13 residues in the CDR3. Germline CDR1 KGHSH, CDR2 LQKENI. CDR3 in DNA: TGTGCCAGCTCCGTGGGTTCTGCCTACGAGCAGTACTTC. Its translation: CASSVGSAYEQYF.

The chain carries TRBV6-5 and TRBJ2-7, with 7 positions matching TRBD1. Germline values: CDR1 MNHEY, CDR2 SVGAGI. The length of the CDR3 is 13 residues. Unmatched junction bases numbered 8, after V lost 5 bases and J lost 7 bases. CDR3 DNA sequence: TGTGCCAGCAGTACAGGGGAATCCGGGGAGCAGTACTTC. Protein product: CASSTGESGEQYF.

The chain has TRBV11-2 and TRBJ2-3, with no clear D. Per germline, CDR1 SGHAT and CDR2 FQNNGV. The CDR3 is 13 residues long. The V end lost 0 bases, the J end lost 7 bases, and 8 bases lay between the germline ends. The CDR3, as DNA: TGTGCCAGCAGCTTAGATCTAGTAAATACGCAGTATTTT. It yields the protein CASSLDLVNTQYF.

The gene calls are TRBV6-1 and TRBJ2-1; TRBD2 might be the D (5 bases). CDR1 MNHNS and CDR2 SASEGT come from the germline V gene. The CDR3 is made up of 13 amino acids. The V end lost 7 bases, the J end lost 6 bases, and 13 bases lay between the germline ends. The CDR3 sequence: CASTGGPVNEQFF. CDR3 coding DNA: TGTGCCAGCACCGGAGGACCCGTCAATGAGCAGTTCTTC.

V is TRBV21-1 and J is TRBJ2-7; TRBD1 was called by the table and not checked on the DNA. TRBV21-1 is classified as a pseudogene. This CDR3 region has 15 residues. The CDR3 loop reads CASSHRDREYYEQYF. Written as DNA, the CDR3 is TGTGCCAGCAGCCACCGGGACAGGGAGTATTACGAGCAGTACTTC.

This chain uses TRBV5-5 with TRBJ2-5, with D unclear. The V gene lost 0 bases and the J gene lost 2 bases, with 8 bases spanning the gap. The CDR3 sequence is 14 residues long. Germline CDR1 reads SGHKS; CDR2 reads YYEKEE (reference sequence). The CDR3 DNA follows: TGTGCCAGCAGCTTGGTAGGTCTTCAAGAGACCCAGTACTTC. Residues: CASSLVGLQETQYF.

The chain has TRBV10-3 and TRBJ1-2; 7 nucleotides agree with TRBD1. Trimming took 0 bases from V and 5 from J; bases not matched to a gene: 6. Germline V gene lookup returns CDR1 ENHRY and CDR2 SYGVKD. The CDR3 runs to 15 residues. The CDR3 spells CAISESGGVLYGYTF. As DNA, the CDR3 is TGTGCCATCAGTGAGTCAGGGGGCGTTCTGTATGGCTACACCTTC.

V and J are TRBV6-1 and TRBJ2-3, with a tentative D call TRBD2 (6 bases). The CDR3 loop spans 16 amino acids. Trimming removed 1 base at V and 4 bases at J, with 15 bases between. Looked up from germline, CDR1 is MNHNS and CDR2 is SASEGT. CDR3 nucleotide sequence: TGTGCCAGCAGTGAAGGACTAGGGCTAGCAGCAGATACGCAGTATTTT. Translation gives CASSEGLGLAADTQYF.

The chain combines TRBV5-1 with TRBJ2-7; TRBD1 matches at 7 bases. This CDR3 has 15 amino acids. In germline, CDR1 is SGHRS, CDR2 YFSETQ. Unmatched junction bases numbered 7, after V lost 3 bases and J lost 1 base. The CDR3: CASSSTGWASYEQYF. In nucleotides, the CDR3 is TGCGCCAGCAGCTCGACAGGGTGGGCGTCCTACGAGCAGTACTTC.